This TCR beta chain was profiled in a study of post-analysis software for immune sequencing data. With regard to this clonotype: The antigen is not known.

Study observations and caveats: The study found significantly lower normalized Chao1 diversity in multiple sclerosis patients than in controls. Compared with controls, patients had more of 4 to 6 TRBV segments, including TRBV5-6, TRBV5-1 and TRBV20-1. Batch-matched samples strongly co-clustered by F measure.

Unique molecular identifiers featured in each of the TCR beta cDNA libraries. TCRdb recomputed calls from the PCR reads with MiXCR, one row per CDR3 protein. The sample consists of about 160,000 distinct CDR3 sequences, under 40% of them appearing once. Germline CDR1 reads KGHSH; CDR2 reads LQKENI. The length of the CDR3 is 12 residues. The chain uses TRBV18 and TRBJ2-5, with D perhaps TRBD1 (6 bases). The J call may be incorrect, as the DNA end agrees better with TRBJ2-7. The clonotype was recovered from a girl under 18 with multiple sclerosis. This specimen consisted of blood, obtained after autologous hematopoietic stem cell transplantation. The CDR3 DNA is TGTGCCAGCCCACACAGGGTTTACGAGCAGTACTTC. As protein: CASPHRVYEQYF.